A selection of T cell receptor beta chains follows, all from one sample in a study of T cell responses to AZD1222 COVID-19 vaccine. Method: immunoSEQ multiplex PCR; TCRdb's copy keeps in-frame clones and lacks some. The data hold about 180,000 clones, with approximately 90% observed a single time. The sequenced sample was peripheral blood, obtained 28 days after the second dose of the MenACWY control vaccine. All receptors derive from an adult who received the MenACWY meningococcal vaccine as a control. Each CDR3 is given with its conserved first and last residue.

V: TRBV7-2
CDR3: CASSFNDRGRRNTIYF

V: TRBV30
CDR3: CAWSTQGEINTF

V: TRBV19
CDR3: CASSIGENIQYF

V: TRBV28
CDR3: CASGGGGQPQHF

V: TRBV5-4
CDR3: CASSQTGLEAFF

V: TRBV7-2
CDR3: CASSIRTGGGYTF

V: TRBV27
CDR3: CASSPPLATYNEQFF

V: TRBV27
CDR3: CASSLLGQKGTEAFF

V: TRBV6-5
CDR3: CASTMVGSFTDTQYF

V: TRBV19
CDR3: CASRIAGKSSYEQYF

V: TRBV19
CDR3: CASSMGTLYNEQFF

V: TRBV28
CDR3: CASRDEGQAKNNEQYF

V: TRBV24-1
CDR3: CATSDYEETQYF

V: TRBV11-2
CDR3: CASSFSDTEAFF

V: TRBV9
CDR3: CASSPQRLADYYNEQFF

V: TRBV7-2
CDR3: CASSAQGWQGRQTYEQYF

V: TRBV18
CDR3: CASSPLGVQPQHF

V: TRBV28
CDR3: CASSFAGAYRDEQFF

V: TRBV9
CDR3: CASTKGVPLSGRGELFF

V: TRBV9
CDR3: CASGGLYEQYF

V: TRBV7-9
CDR3: CASSLTGSGNTDTQYF

V: TRBV29-1
CDR3: CSAGNMGHYGYTF

V: TRBV3-1/TRBV3-2
CDR3: CASSQLGTLAGEMDEQFF

V: TRBV30
CDR3: CAWSLGGARSDSPLHF

V: TRBV7-2
CDR3: CASSPGTGDAGELFF

V: TRBV5-5
CDR3: CASSFRTELTDTQYF

V: TRBV3-1/TRBV3-2
CDR3: CASSLTSGHHPYEQYF

V: TRBV3-1/TRBV3-2
CDR3: CASSQVEGLALYGYTF

V: TRBV6-5
CDR3: CASSYSLGIPYEQYF

V: TRBV9
CDR3: CASSEGLAGGQETQYF

V: TRBV5-1
CDR3: CASSLDSGGQPQHF

V: TRBV30
CDR3: CACASGPYEQYF

V: TRBV23-1
CDR3: CASGTLKDRGHRWNQPQHF

V: TRBV6-2/TRBV6-3
CDR3: CASSYLPRDRNEQYF

V: TRBV19
CDR3: CASSIDLTADSNQPQHF

V: TRBV7-9
CDR3: CASSPWGGTVSYEQYF

V: TRBV3-1/TRBV3-2
CDR3: CASSQDRGPPWGPQHF

V: TRBV28
CDR3: CASTQQQGPETQYF

V: TRBV4-3
CDR3: CASSQRVDYEQYF

V: TRBV5-1
CDR3: CASSLLAGEGTEAFF

V: TRBV30
CDR3: CAWSVFSGTNTEAFF

V: TRBV28
CDR3: CASTGGVGNQPQHF

V: TRBV28
CDR3: CASSPAGAGADTQYF

V: TRBV27
CDR3: CASSFGTSSYEQYF

V: TRBV5-1
CDR3: CASSLEGRITDTQYF

V: TRBV11-2
CDR3: CASSFRRYNEQFF

V: TRBV28
CDR3: CASSPRTVYSNQPQHF

V: TRBV27
CDR3: CASSYLSPADTQYF

V: TRBV3-1/TRBV3-2
CDR3: CASSPGGGSWETQYF

V: TRBV11-3
CDR3: CASSSGTLNEQFF

V: TRBV5-4
CDR3: CASSRRGLEDEQYF

V: TRBV28
CDR3: CASSGVGDIQYF

V: TRBV4-1
CDR3: CASSQDVGTRIYSPLHF

V: TRBV3-1/TRBV3-2
CDR3: CASSPLIGWGNTEAFF